The 4 T cell receptor beta chains listed next were all sequenced from one sample in a study of blood T cells in healthy people across ages. Combining a sample-barcoded 5' primer with a J-beta primer mix, a second PCR ran for roughly 7 to 11 cycles. TCRdb called the 5' RACE reads again in MiXCR, with one record for every CDR3 protein. Of hundreds of thousands of distinct CDR3 sequences in the sample, less than 35% are singletons; the top ten hold 15% to 20%. Sample: blood. These receptor sequences come from a woman of 80 years or more in good health.

Ten or more counts support this clonotype. At one end, the junction sequence differs from germline, possibly due to a read error. The J gene is TRBJ2-7, the V gene TRBV7-7, with D perhaps given as TRBD1 or TRBD2 (5 bases each). Germline lookup yields CDR1 SSHAT and CDR2 FNYEAQ (reference sequence). The CDR3 contains 13 residues. CDR3: CASSFGAGYEQYF. The CDR3 nucleotides read TGTGCTAGCAGCTTTGGGGCGGGTTACGAGCAGTACTTC.

The V gene is TRBV30, the J gene TRBJ2-7; TRBD2 matches 9 bases. The CDR3 length is 16 residues. V lost 1 base and J lost 1; bases outside the gene matches: 8. CDR1 GTSNPN and CDR2 SVGIG come from the germline V gene (reference sequence). The DNA for the CDR3 is TGTGCCTGGAGTGCGCTAGGGACTAGCCTTTCCTACGAGCAGTACTTC. It translates to CAWSALGTSLSYEQYF.

The chain has TRBV18 and TRBJ1-5; D not certain. Deletions cut 5 bases from V and 4 bases from J, with 12 bases between. CDR3 length: 14 amino acids. Germline CDR1 reads KGHSH; CDR2 reads LQKENI. CDR3 region: CASSTTEKNQPQHF. In DNA, the CDR3 is TGTGCCAGCTCAACAACAGAGAAGAATCAGCCCCAGCATTTT.

This clonotype has a count of ten or more. This chain links TRBV4-3 with TRBJ2-1, with TRBD2 as a possible D gene (5 bases). The CDR3 is made up of 17 amino acids. CDR1 and CDR2 (germline): LGHNA, YSLEER. V was pared by 3 bases and J by 0 bases, with 15 bases between. DNA of the CDR3: TGCGCCAGCAGCCAGCGAGGGCCGTCGAGCTCCTACAATGAGCAGTTCTTC. Its protein is CASSQRGPSSSYNEQFF.